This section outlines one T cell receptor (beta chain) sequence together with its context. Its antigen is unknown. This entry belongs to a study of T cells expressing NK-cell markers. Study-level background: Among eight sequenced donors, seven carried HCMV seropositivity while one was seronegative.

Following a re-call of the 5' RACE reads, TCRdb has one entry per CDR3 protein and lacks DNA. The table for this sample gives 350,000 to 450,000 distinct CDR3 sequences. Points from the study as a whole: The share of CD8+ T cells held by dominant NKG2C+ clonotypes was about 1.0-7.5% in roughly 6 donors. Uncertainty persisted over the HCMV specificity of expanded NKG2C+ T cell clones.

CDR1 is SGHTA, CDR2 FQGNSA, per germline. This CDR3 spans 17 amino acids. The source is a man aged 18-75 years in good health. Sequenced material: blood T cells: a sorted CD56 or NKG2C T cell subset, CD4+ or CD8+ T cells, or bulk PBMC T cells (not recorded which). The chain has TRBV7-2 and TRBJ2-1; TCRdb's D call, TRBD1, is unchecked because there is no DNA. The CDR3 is CASSLTFGAGDYNEQFF.